This T cell receptor (beta chain) was captured by sequencing in a study of cytomegalovirus exposure and HLA in healthy donors. Regarding the study as a whole: Rarity characterized most TCR sequences, yet some public TCRs appeared in many donors. Among the most significant clusters, several appeared linked to common viral pathogens in a later analysis. The later analysis indicated that the majority of CMV-associated TCR beta chains appeared HLA-restricted. There were a few CMV-associated chains whose specificity for CMV antigens was confirmed in vitro.

Details on this clone: Its antigen is still unknown.

A multiplex PCR was run with 60 Vbeta primers and 13 Jbeta primers. TCRdb's copy holds only in-frame clones and misses some; the assay was immunoSEQ multiplex PCR. The top ten hold around 7% of the sample, which has fewer than 200,000 clones, approximately 80% seen once. The sequence was obtained from a male donor in good health and CMV-seropositive. Sequenced: PBMCs.

The CDR3 here is CASTVLAGGFREQYF. The CDR3 bases are TGTGCCAGCACCGTACTAGCGGGGGGGTTCCGCGAGCAGTACTTC. This chain uses TRBV2 with TRBJ2-7; 13 bases align to TRBD2. In germline, CDR1 is SNHLY, CDR2 FYNNEI. This CDR3 contains 15 residues. V lost 7 bases, J lost 6 bases, and 9 bases stayed unmatched.